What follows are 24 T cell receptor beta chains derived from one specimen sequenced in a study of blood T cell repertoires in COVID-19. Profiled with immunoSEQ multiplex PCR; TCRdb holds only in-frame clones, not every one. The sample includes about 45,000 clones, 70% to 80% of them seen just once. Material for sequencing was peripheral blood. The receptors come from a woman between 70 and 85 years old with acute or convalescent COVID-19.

In nucleotides, the CDR3 is TGTGCCAGCAGCTTTGGTGGAGGGACGGTTAACACTGAAGCTTTCTTT. Translating gives CASSFGGGTVNTEAFF. The chain carries TRBV5-6 and TRBJ1-1, with D tentatively TRBD1 (5 bases). From germline, CDR1 is SGHDT and CDR2 YYEEEE. The CDR3 runs 16 residues. The V and J ends lost 2 bases and 2 bases respectively, with 16 bases between them.

CDR3 residues: CASMAGVSYNEQFF. The CDR3 DNA follows: TGTGCCAGCATGGCAGGGGTATCCTACAATGAGCAGTTCTTC. The J gene is TRBJ2-1, the V gene TRBV2, with D possibly being TRBD1 (6 bases). Trimming cost V 7 bases and J 1 base, with 11 bases left between them. The CDR3 extends over 14 amino acids. The V gene's germline CDR1 is SNHLY and CDR2 FYNNEI.

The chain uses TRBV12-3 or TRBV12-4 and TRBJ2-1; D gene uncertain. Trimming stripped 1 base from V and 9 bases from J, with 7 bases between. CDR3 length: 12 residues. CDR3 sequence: CASSLVASEQFF. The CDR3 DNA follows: TGTGCCAGCAGTTTAGTGGCCAGTGAGCAGTTCTTC.

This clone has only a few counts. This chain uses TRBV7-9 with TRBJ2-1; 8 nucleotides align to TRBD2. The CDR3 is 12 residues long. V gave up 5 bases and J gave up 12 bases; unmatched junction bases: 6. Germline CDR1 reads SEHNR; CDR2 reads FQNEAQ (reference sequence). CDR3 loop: CASSPGTRGQFF. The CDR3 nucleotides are TGTGCCAGCAGCCCAGGGACTAGAGGGCAGTTCTTC.

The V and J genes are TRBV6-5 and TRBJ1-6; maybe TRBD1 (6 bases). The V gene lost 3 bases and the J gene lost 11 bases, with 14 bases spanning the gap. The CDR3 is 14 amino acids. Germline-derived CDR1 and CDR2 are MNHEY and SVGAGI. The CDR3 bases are TGTGCCAGCAGTTATAGGACAGACCGGACACCCCTCCACTTT. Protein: CASSYRTDRTPLHF.

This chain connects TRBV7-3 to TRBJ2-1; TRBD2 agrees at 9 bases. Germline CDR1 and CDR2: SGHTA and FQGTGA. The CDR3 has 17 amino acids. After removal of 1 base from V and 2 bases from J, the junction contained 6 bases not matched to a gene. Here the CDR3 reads CASSLKYAGGPYNEQFF. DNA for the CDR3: TGTGCCAGCAGCTTAAAGTACGCGGGAGGGCCCTACAATGAGCAGTTCTTC.

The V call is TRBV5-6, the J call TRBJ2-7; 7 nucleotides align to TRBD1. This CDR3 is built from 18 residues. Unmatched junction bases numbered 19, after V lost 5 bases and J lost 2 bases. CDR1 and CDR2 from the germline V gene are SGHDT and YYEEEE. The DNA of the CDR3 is TGTGCCAGCAGTTCTCTCCTCCGGAGGACAGGAACCACCTACGAGCAGTACTTC. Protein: CASSSLLRRTGTTYEQYF.

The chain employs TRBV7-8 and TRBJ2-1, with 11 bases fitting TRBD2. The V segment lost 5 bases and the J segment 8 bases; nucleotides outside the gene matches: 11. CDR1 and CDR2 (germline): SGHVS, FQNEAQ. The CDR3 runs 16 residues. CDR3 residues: CASSLSLAGVWHEQFF. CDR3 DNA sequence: TGTGCCAGCAGCCTGTCACTAGCGGGGGTCTGGCATGAGCAGTTCTTC.

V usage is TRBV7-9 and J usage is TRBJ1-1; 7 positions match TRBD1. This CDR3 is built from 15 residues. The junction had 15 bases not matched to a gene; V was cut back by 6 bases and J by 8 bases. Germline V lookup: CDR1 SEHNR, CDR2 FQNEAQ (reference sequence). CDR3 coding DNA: TGTGCCAGCAGGGAGTTGCCGGGACAGTCCGGAGAAGCTTTCTTT. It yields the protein CASRELPGQSGEAFF.

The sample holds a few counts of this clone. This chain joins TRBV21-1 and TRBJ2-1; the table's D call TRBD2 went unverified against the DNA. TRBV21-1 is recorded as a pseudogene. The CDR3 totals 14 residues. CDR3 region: CASSKDGLAGVVFF. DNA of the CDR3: TGTGCCAGCAGCAAAGACGGGCTAGCGGGAGTTGTGTTCTTC.

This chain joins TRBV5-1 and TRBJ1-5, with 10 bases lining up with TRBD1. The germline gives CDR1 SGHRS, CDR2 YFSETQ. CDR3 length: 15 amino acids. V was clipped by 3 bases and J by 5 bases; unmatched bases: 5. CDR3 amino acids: CASSWTGGLDQPQHF. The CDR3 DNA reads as TGCGCCAGCAGCTGGACAGGGGGGCTCGATCAGCCCCAGCATTTT.

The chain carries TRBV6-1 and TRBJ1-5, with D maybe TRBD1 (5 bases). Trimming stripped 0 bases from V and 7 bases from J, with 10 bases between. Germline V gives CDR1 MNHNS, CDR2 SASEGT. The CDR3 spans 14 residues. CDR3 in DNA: TGTGCCAGCAGTGAAGCGATCAGGGTGCAGCCCCAGCATTTT. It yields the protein CASSEAIRVQPQHF.

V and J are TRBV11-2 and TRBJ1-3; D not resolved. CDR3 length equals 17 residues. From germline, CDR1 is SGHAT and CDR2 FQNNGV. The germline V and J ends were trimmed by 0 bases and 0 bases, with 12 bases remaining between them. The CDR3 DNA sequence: TGTGCCAGCAGCTTAGAAATCCCGGACTACTCTGGAAACACCATATATTTT. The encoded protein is CASSLEIPDYSGNTIYF.

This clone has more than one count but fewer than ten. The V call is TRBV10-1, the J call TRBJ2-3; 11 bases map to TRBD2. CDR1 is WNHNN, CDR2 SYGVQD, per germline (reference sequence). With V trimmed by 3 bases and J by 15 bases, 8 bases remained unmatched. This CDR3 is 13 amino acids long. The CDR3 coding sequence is TGCGCCAGCAGTGACTCTAGCGGGGGGCCCCTCTATTTT. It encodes CASSDSSGGPLYF.

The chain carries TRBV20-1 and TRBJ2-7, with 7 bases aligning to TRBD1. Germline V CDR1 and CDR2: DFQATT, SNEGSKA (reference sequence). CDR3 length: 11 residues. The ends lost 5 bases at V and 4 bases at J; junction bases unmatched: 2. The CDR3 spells CSARDSYEQYF. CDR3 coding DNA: TGCAGTGCTCGGGACAGTTACGAGCAGTACTTC.

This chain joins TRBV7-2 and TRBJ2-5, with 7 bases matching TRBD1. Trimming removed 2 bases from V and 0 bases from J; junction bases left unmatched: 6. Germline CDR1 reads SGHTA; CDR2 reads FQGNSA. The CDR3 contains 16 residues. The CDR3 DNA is TGTGCCAGCAGCTTATCGACAGGGCTGTACCAAGAGACCCAGTACTTC. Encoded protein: CASSLSTGLYQETQYF.

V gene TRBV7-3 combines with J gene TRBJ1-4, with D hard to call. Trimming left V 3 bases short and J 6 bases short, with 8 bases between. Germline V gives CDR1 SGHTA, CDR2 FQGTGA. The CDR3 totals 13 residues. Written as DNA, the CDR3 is TGTGCCAGCAGCTTGAACAGTTATGAAAAACTGTTTTTT. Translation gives CASSLNSYEKLFF.

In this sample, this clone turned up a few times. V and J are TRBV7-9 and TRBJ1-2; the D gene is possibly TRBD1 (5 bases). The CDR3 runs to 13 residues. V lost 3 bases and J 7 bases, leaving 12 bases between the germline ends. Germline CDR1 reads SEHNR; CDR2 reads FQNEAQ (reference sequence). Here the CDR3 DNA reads TGTGCCAGCAGCTTTGGGGAAACAGGTGGCTACACCTTC. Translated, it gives CASSFGETGGYTF.

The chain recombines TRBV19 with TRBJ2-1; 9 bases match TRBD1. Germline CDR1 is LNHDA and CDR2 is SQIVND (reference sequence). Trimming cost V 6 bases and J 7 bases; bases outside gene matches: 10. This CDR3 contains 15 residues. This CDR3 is CASSTGTGPRNEQFF. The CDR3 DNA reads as TGTGCCAGTAGCACCGGGACAGGGCCTCGAAATGAGCAGTTCTTC.

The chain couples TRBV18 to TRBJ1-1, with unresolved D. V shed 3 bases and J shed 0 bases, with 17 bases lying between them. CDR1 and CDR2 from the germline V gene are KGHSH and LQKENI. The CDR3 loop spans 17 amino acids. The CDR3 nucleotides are TGTGCCAGCTCACCCCTTTATATCGACACTGTGAACACTGAAGCTTTCTTT. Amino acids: CASSPLYIDTVNTEAFF.

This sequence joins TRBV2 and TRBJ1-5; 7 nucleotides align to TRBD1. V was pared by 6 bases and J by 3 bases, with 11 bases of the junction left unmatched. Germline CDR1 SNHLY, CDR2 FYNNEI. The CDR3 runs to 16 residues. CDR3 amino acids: CASREFGTVNNQPQHF. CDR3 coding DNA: TGTGCCAGCAGGGAATTCGGGACAGTAAACAATCAGCCCCAGCATTTT.

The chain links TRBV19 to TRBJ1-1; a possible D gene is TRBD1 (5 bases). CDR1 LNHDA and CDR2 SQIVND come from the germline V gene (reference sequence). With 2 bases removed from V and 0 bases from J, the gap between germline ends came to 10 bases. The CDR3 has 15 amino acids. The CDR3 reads CASSIIGGVNTEAFF. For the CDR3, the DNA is TGTGCCAGTAGTATAATCGGGGGAGTGAACACTGAAGCTTTCTTT. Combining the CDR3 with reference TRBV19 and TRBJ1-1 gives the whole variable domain DGGITQSPKYLFRKEGQNVTLSCEQNLNHDAMYWYRQDPGQGLRLIYYSQIVNDFQKGDIAEGYSVSREKKESFPLTVTSAQKNPTAFYLCASSIIGGVNTEAFFGQGTRLTVV.

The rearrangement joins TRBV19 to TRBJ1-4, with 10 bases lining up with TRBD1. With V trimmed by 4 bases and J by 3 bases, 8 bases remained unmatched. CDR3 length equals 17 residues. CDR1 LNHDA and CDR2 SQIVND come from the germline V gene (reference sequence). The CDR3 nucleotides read TGTGCCAGTAGTACCGGCCGACAGGGGGCTTCTAATGAAAAACTGTTTTTT. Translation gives CASSTGRQGASNEKLFF.

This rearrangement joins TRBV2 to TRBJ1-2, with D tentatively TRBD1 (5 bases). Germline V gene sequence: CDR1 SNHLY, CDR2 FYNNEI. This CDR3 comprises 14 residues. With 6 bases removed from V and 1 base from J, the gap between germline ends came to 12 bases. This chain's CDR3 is CASRQDGNNYGYTF. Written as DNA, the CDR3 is TGTGCCAGCAGACAGGACGGAAATAACTATGGCTACACCTTC.